The 8 T cell receptor beta chains below come from one sample, sequenced in a study of early T cells in non-severe SARS-CoV-2 infection. MiXCR, applied by TCRdb to the 5' RACE reads, yields one record per CDR3 protein. The table includes about 100,000 distinct CDR3 sequences, over 10% detected once. Input material: whole blood. The receptors shown here come from an adult who was a healthcare worker with PCR-confirmed SARS-CoV-2 infection or an uninfected control (not recorded which).

This clonotype turned up a few times. The chain combines TRBV6-5 with TRBJ2-7; D is ambiguous. The CDR3 is 14 amino acids. V lost 5 bases, J lost 3 bases, and 14 bases lay in between. Germline V gene sequence: CDR1 MNHEY, CDR2 SVGAGI. As DNA, the CDR3 is TGTGCCAGCAGTATAGCAGAAGGTTTCTACGAGCAGTACTTC. Protein: CASSIAEGFYEQYF.

This clonotype appeared many times. V and J are TRBV28 and TRBJ1-5, with D perhaps matching TRBD1 (5 bases). Germline CDR1 MDHEN, CDR2 SYDVKM. The CDR3 extends over 12 amino acids. The V end was cut by 7 bases, the J end by 8 bases, with 12 bases between. CDR3 DNA sequence: TGTGCCAGCAAAGGGGCTTTGGAGCCCCAGCATTTT. Encoded protein: CASKGALEPQHF.

This chain uses TRBV20-1 with TRBJ2-1; tentatively, D is TRBD2 (6 bases). In germline, CDR1 is DFQATT, CDR2 SNEGSKA (reference sequence). V gave up 1 base and J gave up 9 bases, with 7 bases separating them. CDR3 length equals 11 residues. The CDR3 is CSARGEAEQFF. CDR3 in DNA: TGCAGTGCTAGAGGGGAGGCTGAGCAGTTCTTC.

This clonotype was observed a handful of times. V gene TRBV15 combines with J gene TRBJ1-1; D remains unclear. Germline CDR1 reads LNHNV; CDR2 reads YYDKDF (reference sequence). The V gene lost 1 base and the J gene lost 1 base, with 10 bases spanning the gap. The length of the CDR3 is 15 residues. The CDR3 loop is CATSRVEAGNTEAFF. The CDR3, as DNA: TGTGCCACCAGCAGAGTCGAGGCGGGGAACACTGAAGCTTTCTTT.

CDR3 nucleotide sequence: TGTGCCAGCAGCTTTCAAACAGGGGGTACGCAGTATTTT. This translates into CASSFQTGGTQYF. The genes are TRBV5-8 and TRBJ2-3, with TRBD1 matching over 8 bases. CDR1 and CDR2 (germline): SGHTS, YDEGEE. The CDR3 is made up of 13 amino acids. Trimming at V came to 2 bases and at J to 8 bases, leaving 4 bases not matched to a gene.

The chain carries TRBV9 and TRBJ2-2; 14 nucleotides match TRBD2. The CDR3 length is 20 residues. After removal of 1 base from V and 0 bases from J, the junction contained 8 bases not matched to a gene. Germline CDR1 is SGDLS and CDR2 is YYNGEE. Here the CDR3 reads CASSVSGLAGDTANTGELFF. In DNA, the CDR3 is TGTGCCAGCAGCGTATCGGGACTAGCGGGGGACACTGCGAACACCGGGGAGCTGTTTTTT.

The chain joins TRBV5-1 to TRBJ2-1; TRBD2 agrees at 10 bases. Germline loops: CDR1 SGHRS, CDR2 YFSETQ. This CDR3 is 15 amino acids long. V shed 3 bases and J 5 bases; nucleotides not matched to a gene: 5. The CDR3: CASSSLAGLNNEQFF. Written as DNA, the CDR3 is TGCGCCAGCAGCTCACTAGCGGGACTTAACAATGAGCAGTTCTTC.

The J gene is TRBJ2-7, the V gene TRBV7-6; 8 nucleotides match TRBD2. The CDR3 covers 15 residues. Trimming at V came to 2 bases and at J to 6 bases, leaving 9 bases not matched to a gene. CDR1 and CDR2 (germline): SGHVS, FNYEAQ. The CDR3 coding sequence is TGTGCCAGCAGCTTATTCACGGGGGGGGCGCCCGAGCAGTACTTC. Its translation: CASSLFTGGAPEQYF.